These 16 T cell receptor beta chains share one sample of origin, sequenced in a study of shared clonotypes between healthy human individuals. In the naive CD8 group, cells lacked CD45RO and were positively selected for CCR7, so terminally differentiated effector memory CD45RA+ cells were left out. Assay: immunoSEQ multiplex PCR; the TCRdb copy retains only in-frame clones and omits some. Of over 750,000 clones listed, 90% to 97% were seen once; the top ten hold under 0.25%. Sequenced input: naive CD8+ T cells sorted from blood. Source of these receptors: a man between 25 and 39 years old in good health.

The chain combines TRBV5-5 with TRBJ1-5; no clear D gene. Trimming cost V 4 bases and J 7 bases, with 15 bases left between them. Looked up from germline, CDR1 is SGHKS and CDR2 is YYEKEE (reference sequence). The CDR3 is 14 residues long. This CDR3 reads CASSQDLDSQPQHF. CDR3 coding DNA: TGTGCCAGCAGCCAGGACCTTGACTCGCAGCCCCAGCATTTT.

This clone came up once. The rearrangement uses TRBV27 and TRBJ2-7; 9 bases map to TRBD2. J gave up 5 bases and V 5 bases, and 10 bases lay outside the gene matches. CDR3 length equals 15 residues. Germline CDR1 MNHEY, CDR2 SMNVEV (reference sequence). As DNA, the CDR3 is TGTGCCAGCAGTGTTACGGGACTAGCTCTCCACGAGCAGTACTTC. It encodes CASSVTGLALHEQYF.

The chain uses TRBV2 and TRBJ2-7, with D uncertain. CDR1 and CDR2 from the germline V gene are SNHLY and FYNNEI. The V and J ends lost 7 bases and 12 bases respectively, with 22 bases between them. The CDR3 has 13 residues. DNA of the CDR3: TGTGCCAGCACTACCAACCCTGACCGTACCACGTACTTC. Translation: CASTTNPDRTTYF.

The chain combines TRBV5-8 with TRBJ2-7; D is unclear. V lost 0 bases, J lost 3 bases, and 13 bases lay in between. Germline CDR1 reads SGHTS; CDR2 reads YDEGEE. This CDR3 has 15 amino acids. CDR3 in DNA: TGTGCCAGCAGCTTGGGCATTGGGGATTTCTACGAGCAGTACTTC. As protein: CASSLGIGDFYEQYF.

With respect to this clone: One end of the junction varies from germline; a read error may be responsible. This rearrangement joins TRBV7-8 to TRBJ2-5; D may be TRBD1 (5 bases). The CDR3 sequence is 14 residues long. CDR1 SGHVS and CDR2 FQNEAQ come from the germline V gene. DNA of the CDR3: TGTGCCAGCACCTTATCCTCCAGGGAAGGGACCCAGTACTTC. It encodes CASTLSSREGTQYF.

This chain links TRBV28 with TRBJ2-1; D remains unclear. The V end was cut by 7 bases, the J end by 8 bases, with 15 bases between. The CDR3 is 13 amino acids. The germline V gene encodes CDR1 MDHEN and CDR2 SYDVKM. CDR3 coding DNA: TGTGCCAGCAAAGGAATTAGGGAAGATGAGCAGTTCTTC. It yields the protein CASKGIREDEQFF. The full variable domain, rest sourced from reference TRBV28 and TRBJ2-1, is DVKVTQSSRYLVKRTGEKVFLECVQDMDHENMFWYRQDPGLGLRLIYFSYDVKMKEKGDIPEGYSVSREKKERFSLILESASTNQTSMYLCASKGIREDEQFFGPGTRLTVL.

The chain couples TRBV4-1 to TRBJ2-1; D unclear. The CDR3 runs 13 residues. V was cut by 5 bases and J by 8 bases, with 13 bases left in between. Germline CDR1 MGHRA, CDR2 YSYEKL. In DNA form, the CDR3 reads TGCGCCAGCAGCTACACCGTCGTCGATGAGCAGTTCTTC. Translation gives CASSYTVVDEQFF.

This chain joins TRBV7-8 and TRBJ1-1, with D possibly matching TRBD1 (6 bases). Germline values: CDR1 SGHVS, CDR2 FQNEAQ. The CDR3 totals 15 residues. The germline V and J ends were trimmed by 5 bases and 0 bases, with 13 bases remaining between them. The CDR3 coding sequence is TGTGCCAGCAGCGGAACGGGGGCCATGAACACTGAAGCTTTCTTT. This encodes CASSGTGAMNTEAFF.

This chain links TRBV6-5 with TRBJ1-2; the D gene is possibly TRBD1 (5 bases). V was cut by 0 bases and J by 11 bases, with 19 bases left in between. This CDR3 region has 15 residues. CDR1 and CDR2 from the germline V gene are MNHEY and SVGAGI. As DNA, the CDR3 is TGTGCCAGCAGTTACTCGGCAAGGGACCTATGGGGGTACACCTTC. It is translated as CASSYSARDLWGYTF.

The chain couples TRBV6-1 to TRBJ2-1, with D perhaps TRBD1 or TRBD2 (5 bases each). The germline V gene has CDR1 MNHNS and CDR2 SASEGT. The CDR3 spans 12 residues. Trimming cost V 1 base and J 14 bases, with 12 bases left between them. The CDR3 spells CASSEGGTSEFF. CDR3 bases: TGTGCCAGCAGTGAAGGGGGGACCTCAGAGTTCTTC.

The V gene is TRBV29-1, the J gene TRBJ1-1; D is perhaps TRBD1 (5 bases). The CDR3 contains 12 residues. The germline CDR1 and CDR2 sequences are SQVTM and ANQGSEA. V was trimmed by 3 bases and J by 3 bases, leaving 8 bases between them. In DNA form, the CDR3 reads TGCAGCGTTGACAGGGAGGACACTGAAGCTTTCTTT. This codes for CSVDREDTEAFF.

The V and J genes are TRBV28 and TRBJ2-7; maybe TRBD1 (6 bases). The CDR3 totals 14 residues. Germline loops: CDR1 MDHEN, CDR2 SYDVKM. The V end was cut by 6 bases, the J end by 6 bases, with 18 bases between. CDR3 sequence: CASRKDRSGSEQYF. The CDR3 DNA reads as TGTGCCAGCAGGAAAGACAGGAGTGGCTCCGAGCAGTACTTC. Using reference TRBV28 and TRBJ2-7 for the parts outside the CDR3, the full variable domain is DVKVTQSSRYLVKRTGEKVFLECVQDMDHENMFWYRQDPGLGLRLIYFSYDVKMKEKGDIPEGYSVSREKKERFSLILESASTNQTSMYLCASRKDRSGSEQYFGPGTRLTVT.

The chain has TRBV4-1 and TRBJ2-1; D is possibly TRBD2 (6 bases). The CDR3 sequence is 15 residues long. CDR1 and CDR2 from the germline V gene are MGHRA and YSYEKL. Trimming removed 1 base from V and 3 bases from J, with 10 bases in between. The DNA of the CDR3 is TGCGCCAGCAGCCAAGCCGGGGGATACTACAATGAGCAGTTCTTC. This codes for CASSQAGGYYNEQFF.

This clone showed up just once. The J gene is TRBJ2-6, the V gene TRBV6-5, with D uncertain. The CDR3 is 14 residues long. The V and J ends lost 2 bases and 0 bases respectively, with 2 bases between them. The germline V gene has CDR1 MNHEY and CDR2 SVGAGI. CDR3 in DNA: TGTGCCAGCAGTTACGGCTCTGGGGCCAACGTCCTGACTTTC. Translated, it gives CASSYGSGANVLTF.

The J gene is TRBJ2-7, the V gene TRBV25-1; tentative D call: TRBD1 (6 bases). Germline values: CDR1 MGHDK, CDR2 SYGVNS. This CDR3 is 13 amino acids long. V was shortened by 4 bases and J by 5 bases, with 12 bases between the two germline ends. This chain's CDR3 is CASSAPGVNEQYF. The CDR3 DNA follows: TGTGCCAGCAGTGCCCCAGGGGTTAACGAGCAGTACTTC.

The chain employs TRBV4-1 and TRBJ2-1, with 8 bases matching TRBD2. Per the germline V gene, CDR1 is MGHRA and CDR2 is YSYEKL. There are 15 residues in the CDR3. The V and J ends lost 1 base and 7 bases, in that order; junction bases with no gene match: 6. The CDR3 region is CASSQGLAGINEQFF. Written as DNA, the CDR3 is TGCGCCAGCAGCCAAGGGCTAGCGGGTATTAATGAGCAGTTCTTC.